The TCR beta chain described here comes from a study of blood T cell repertoires in COVID-19. Produced via immunoSEQ multiplex PCR; TCRdb's table is partial and in-frame only. The sample has about 130,000 clones, around 74% seen once. The length of the CDR3 is 15 residues. The V end was cut by 5 bases, the J end by 3 bases, with 15 bases between. Looked up from germline, CDR1 is SGHRS and CDR2 is YFSETQ. This chain joins TRBV5-1 and TRBJ1-3; D is possibly TRBD1 (6 bases). The TCR sequence derives from a man between 60 and 75 years old with acute or convalescent COVID-19. Sequencing was performed on peripheral blood. This CDR3 reads CASRETAGVGNTIYF. The DNA of the CDR3 is TGCGCCAGCAGAGAAACGGCAGGGGTTGGAAACACCATATATTTT.